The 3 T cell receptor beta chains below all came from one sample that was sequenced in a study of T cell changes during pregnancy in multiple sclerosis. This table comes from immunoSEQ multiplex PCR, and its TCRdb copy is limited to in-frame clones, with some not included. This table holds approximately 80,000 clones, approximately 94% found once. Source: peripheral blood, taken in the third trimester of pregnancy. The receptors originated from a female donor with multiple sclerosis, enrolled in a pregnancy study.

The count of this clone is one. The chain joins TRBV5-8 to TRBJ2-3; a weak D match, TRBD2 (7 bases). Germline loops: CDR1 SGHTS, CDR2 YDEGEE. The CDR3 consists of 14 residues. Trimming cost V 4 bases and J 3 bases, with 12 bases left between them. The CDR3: CASSRGGITDTQYF. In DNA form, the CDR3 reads TGTGCCAGCAGCAGGGGGGGTATAACAGATACGCAGTATTTT.

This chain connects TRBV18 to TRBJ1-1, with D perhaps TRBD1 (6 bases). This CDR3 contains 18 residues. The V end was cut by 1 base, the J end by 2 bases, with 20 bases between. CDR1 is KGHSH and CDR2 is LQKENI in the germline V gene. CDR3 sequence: CASSPRSGETGINTEAFF. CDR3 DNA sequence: TGTGCCAGCTCACCACGGTCAGGGGAGACTGGGATCAACACTGAAGCTTTCTTT.

CDR3 nucleotides: TGTGCCAGCAGTGACTCGCCGGGCAGGGGCCAAGAGACCCAGTACTTC. It yields the protein CASSDSPGRGQETQYF. V is TRBV6-4 and J is TRBJ2-5, with a weak D call TRBD1 (6 bases). CDR1 is MRHNA and CDR2 is SNTAGT in the germline V gene. V was shortened by 0 bases and J by 1 base, with 12 bases between the two germline ends. There are 16 residues in the CDR3.